The clone carrying this T cell receptor beta chain was detected only once. The entry originates in a study of CD8 T cells in Susac syndrome. Germline CDR1 and CDR2: MNHEY and SVGAGI. V shed 5 bases and J shed 7 bases, with 14 bases lying between them. CDR3 length: 13 residues. Diagnostic criteria for definite or probable disease, in their recently defined form, were met by the patients with Susac syndrome. TEMRA cells were FACS-enriched and CD8+ and CD4+ T cells negatively isolated. With random hexamers, about 0.45 to 1 ug RNA was reverse transcribed. Amplification of the TCR beta CDR3 was carried out by immunoSEQ multiplex PCR, which spanned a total of 54 Vbeta and 13 Jbeta segments. One entry per CDR3 protein results from TCRdb running MiXCR on the immunoSEQ multiplex PCR reads. The table includes 200,000 to 250,000 distinct CDR3 sequences, about 95% detected once.

The sequencing input was CD4+ T cells from PBMCs. The TCR originated in a human donor with Susac syndrome. V usage is TRBV6-5 and J usage is TRBJ1-2; D unclear. Written as DNA, the CDR3 is TGTGCCAGCAGTGAAACCGGGAACGCTGGCTACACCTTC. The encoded protein is CASSETGNAGYTF.